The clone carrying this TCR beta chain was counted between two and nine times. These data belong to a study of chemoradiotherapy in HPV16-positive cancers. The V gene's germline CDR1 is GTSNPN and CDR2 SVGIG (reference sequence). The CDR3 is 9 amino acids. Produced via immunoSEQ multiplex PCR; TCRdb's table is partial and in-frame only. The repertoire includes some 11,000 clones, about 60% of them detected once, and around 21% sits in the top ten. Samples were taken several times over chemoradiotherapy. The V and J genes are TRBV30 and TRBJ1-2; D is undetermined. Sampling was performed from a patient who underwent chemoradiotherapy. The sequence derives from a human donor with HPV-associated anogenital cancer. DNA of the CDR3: TGTGCGGCGGACTATGGCTACACCTTC. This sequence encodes CAADYGYTF.